This T cell receptor (beta chain) was identified during a study of neoadjuvant anti-PD-1 for oral cavity cancer. The germline V gene encodes CDR1 MNHNY and CDR2 SVGAGI (reference sequence). This CDR3 contains 16 residues. V gave up 6 bases and J gave up 6 bases; unmatched junction bases: 10. Repertoires were generated with immunoSEQ multiplex PCR, while TCRdb's copy carries only in-frame clones and drops some. The table shows approximately 14,000 clones, with about 70% occurring only once. The time point: after neoadjuvant nivolumab, at surgical resection. Patients were newly diagnosed with stage II-IVA oral cavity squamous cell carcinoma without prior systemic or radiation treatment.

The chain joins TRBV6-6 to TRBJ2-7; 14 bases match TRBD2. Sequences were derived from PBMCs, sampled after nivolumab (anti-PD-1) treatment. The receptor comes from a person aged 40-85 years with oral cavity squamous cell carcinoma. CDR3 protein: CASSSGTSGSSREQYF. CDR3 DNA sequence: TGTGCCAGCAGCTCCGGGACTAGCGGGAGTTCCCGCGAGCAGTACTTC.